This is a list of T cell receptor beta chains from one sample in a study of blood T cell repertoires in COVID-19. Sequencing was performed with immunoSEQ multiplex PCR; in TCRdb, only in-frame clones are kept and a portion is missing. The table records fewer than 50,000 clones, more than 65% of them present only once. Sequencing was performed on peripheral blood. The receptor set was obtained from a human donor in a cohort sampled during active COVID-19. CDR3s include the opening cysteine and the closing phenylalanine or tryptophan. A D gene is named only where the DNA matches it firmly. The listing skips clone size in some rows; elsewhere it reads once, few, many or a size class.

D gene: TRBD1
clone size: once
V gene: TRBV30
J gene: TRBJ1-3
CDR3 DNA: TGTGCCTGGTCCGGGACAGGGGGACCCGGCAACTCTGGAAACACCATATATTTT
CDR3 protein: CAWSGTGGPGNSGNTIYF

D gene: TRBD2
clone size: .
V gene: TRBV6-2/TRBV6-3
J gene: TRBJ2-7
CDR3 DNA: TGTGCCAGCAGTTACTCGGGGGGACTAGGCTACGAGCAGTACTTC
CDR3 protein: CASSYSGGLGYEQYF

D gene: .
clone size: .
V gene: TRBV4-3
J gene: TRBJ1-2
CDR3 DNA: TGCGCCAGCAGCCAAGACGTTAGTCAGGGTAGGAGCTACACCTTC
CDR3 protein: CASSQDVSQGRSYTF

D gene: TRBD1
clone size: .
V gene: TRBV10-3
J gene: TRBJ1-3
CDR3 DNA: TGTGCCATCAGTGAACCCGACAGGGGCTCTGGAAACACCATATATTTT
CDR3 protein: CAISEPDRGSGNTIYF

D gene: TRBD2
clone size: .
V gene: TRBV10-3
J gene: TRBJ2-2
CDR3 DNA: TGTGCCATCAGTGATGGACTAGCGGGAGCCCCGGGGGAGCTGTTTTTT
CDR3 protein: CAISDGLAGAPGELFF

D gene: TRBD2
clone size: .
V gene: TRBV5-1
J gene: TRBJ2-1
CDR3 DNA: TGCGCCAGCAGCTCCACCGGGACTACCTACAATGAGCAGTTCTTC
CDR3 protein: CASSSTGTTYNEQFF

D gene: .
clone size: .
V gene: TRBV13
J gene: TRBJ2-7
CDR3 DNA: TGTGCCAGCAGCTTTGTGTACTACGAGCAGTACTTC
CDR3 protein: CASSFVYYEQYF

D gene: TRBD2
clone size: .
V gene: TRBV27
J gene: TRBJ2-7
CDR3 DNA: TGTGCCAGCAGTTTATTAGGACTAGCGACTACTCCCTACGAGCAGTACTTC
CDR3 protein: CASSLLGLATTPYEQYF

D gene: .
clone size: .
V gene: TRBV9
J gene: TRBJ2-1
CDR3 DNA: TGTGCCAGCAGCCCTTCGGGGAGCCTTAACTCCTACAATGAGCAGTTCTTC
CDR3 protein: CASSPSGSLNSYNEQFF

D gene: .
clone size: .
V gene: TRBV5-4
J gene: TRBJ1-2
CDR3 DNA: TGTGCCAGCAGCCCGAATCTCGACAGAGCTAACTATGGCTACACCTTC
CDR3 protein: CASSPNLDRANYGYTF

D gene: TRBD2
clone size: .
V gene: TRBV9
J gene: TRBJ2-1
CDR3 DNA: TGTGCCAGCAGCCGTACTAGCGGGAGGGGTAATGAGCAGTTCTTC
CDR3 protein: CASSRTSGRGNEQFF

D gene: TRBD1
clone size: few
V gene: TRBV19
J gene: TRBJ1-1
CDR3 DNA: TGTGCCAGTACTCCGAGAGGAGGGGGCTTAGACACTGAAGCTTTCTTT
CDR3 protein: CASTPRGGGLDTEAFF

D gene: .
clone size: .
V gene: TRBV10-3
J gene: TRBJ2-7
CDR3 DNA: TGTGCCATCTATTTGGACTTTTACTACGAGCAGTACTTC
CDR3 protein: CAIYLDFYYEQYF

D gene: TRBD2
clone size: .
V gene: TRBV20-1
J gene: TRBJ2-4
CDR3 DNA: TGCAGTGCTAGTCGGGCGGGAGGGGCCAAAAACATTCAGTACTTC
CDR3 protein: CSASRAGGAKNIQYF

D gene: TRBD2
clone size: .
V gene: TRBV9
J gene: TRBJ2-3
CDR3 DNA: TGTGCCAGCAGCCCCAGTTTCGCTAGCGGGGGCACAGATACGCAGTATTTT
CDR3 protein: CASSPSFASGGTDTQYF

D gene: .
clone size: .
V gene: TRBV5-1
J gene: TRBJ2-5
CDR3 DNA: TGCGCCAGCACAAAAGGACAGGGAGGGGAGACCCAGTACTTC
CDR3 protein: CASTKGQGGETQYF

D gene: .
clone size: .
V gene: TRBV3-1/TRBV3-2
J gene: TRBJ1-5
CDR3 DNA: TGTGCCAGCAGCCAAGGGACAGCCGCAAATCAGCCCCAGCATTTT
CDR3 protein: CASSQGTAANQPQHF

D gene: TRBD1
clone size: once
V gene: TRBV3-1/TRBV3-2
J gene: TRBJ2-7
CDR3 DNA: TGTGCCAGCAGCCAAAGTGGGACAGGACACTCCTACGAGCAGTACTTC
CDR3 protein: CASSQSGTGHSYEQYF

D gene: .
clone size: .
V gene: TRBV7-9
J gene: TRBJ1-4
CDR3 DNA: TGTGCCAGCAGCCCCGGTGGGACTACTGAAAAACTGTTTTTT
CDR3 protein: CASSPGGTTEKLFF

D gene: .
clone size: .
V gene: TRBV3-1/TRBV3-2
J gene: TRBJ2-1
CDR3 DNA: TGTGCCAGCAGCCAAGATCTTACAGCTTACAATGAGCAGTTCTTC
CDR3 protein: CASSQDLTAYNEQFF

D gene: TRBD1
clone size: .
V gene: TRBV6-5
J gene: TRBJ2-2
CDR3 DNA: TGTGCCAGCAGACGGGACAGGGGGCAGACCGGGGAGCTGTTTTTT
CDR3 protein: CASRRDRGQTGELFF

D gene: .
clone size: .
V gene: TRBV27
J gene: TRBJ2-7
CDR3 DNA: TGTGCCAGCAGTTTATCGCCCGGGACACGGGACGAGCAGTACTTC
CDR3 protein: CASSLSPGTRDEQYF

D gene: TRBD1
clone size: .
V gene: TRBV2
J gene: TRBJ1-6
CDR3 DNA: TGTGCCAGCTTGGACAGGGCTAATAATTCACCCCTCCACTTT
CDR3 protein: CASLDRANNSPLHF

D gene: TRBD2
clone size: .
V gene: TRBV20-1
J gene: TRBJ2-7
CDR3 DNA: TGCAGTGCTAGTCGTGGGACTAGCGGGCCCTACGAGCAGTACTTC
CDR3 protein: CSASRGTSGPYEQYF

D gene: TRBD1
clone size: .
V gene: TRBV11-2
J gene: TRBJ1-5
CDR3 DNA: TGTGCCAGCAGCCCAGGGACAGGGGGACAGCCCCAGCATTTT
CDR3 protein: CASSPGTGGQPQHF

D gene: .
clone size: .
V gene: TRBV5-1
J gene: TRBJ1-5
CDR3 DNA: TGCGCCAGCAGCTTGGCCGGGCAGGGAAATCAGCCCCAGCATTTT
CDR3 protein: CASSLAGQGNQPQHF

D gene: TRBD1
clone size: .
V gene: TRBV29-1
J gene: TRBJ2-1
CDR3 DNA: TGCAGCGTCTATCCGGGACAGGGGGTCTCGAATGAGCAGTTCTTC
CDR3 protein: CSVYPGQGVSNEQFF

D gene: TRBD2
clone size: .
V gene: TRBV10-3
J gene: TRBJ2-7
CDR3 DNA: TGTGCCCTGCCCCCTTGCGGGAGTCTCTACGAGCAGTACTTC
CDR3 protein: CALPPCGSLYEQYF

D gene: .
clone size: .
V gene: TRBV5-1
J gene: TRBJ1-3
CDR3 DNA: TGCGCCAGCAGCTTGGAAGGAAGGGGGAACACCATATATTTT
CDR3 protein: CASSLEGRGNTIYF